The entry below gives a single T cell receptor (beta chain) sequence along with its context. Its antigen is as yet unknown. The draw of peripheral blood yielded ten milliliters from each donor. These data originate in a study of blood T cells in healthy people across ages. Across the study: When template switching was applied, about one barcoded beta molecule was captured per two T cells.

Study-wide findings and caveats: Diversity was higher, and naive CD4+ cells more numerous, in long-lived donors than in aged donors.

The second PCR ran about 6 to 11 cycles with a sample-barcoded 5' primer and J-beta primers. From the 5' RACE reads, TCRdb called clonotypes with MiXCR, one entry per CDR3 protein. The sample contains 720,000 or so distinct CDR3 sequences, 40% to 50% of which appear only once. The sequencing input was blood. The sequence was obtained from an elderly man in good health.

The CDR3 DNA reads as TGTGCCAGCAGCCAGAGGGGGACTGAAGCTTTCTTT. Translated, it gives CASSQRGTEAFF. The rearrangement joins TRBV6-5 to TRBJ1-1; a possible D gene is TRBD1 (6 bases). The CDR3 contains 12 residues. The V end lost 6 bases, the J end lost 5 bases, and 10 bases lay between the germline ends. CDR1 and CDR2 from the germline V gene are MNHEY and SVGAGI.